Shown below are 13 T cell receptor beta chains from a single sample sequenced in a study of shared clonotypes between healthy human individuals. Some clones are missing from TCRdb's copy, which holds only in-frame ones; the method was immunoSEQ multiplex PCR. Counted here are about 2.5 million clones, around 90% occurring once; the ten biggest clones make up approximately 0.39%. The sample comprised naive CD4+ T cells from PBMCs. Subset of the sample: CD45RA+ positively selected. These receptor sequences come from a young man in good health. Some clones in this sample may be carry-over from other donors' samples.

The chain combines TRBV6-5 with TRBJ1-6; 10 nucleotides match TRBD1. There are 14 residues in the CDR3. The trim removed 8 bases at V and 8 bases at J, leaving 6 bases unmatched. Germline CDR1 and CDR2: MNHEY and SVGAGI. The CDR3 DNA reads TGTGCCAGCGGCGGACAGGGGGGTTATTCACCCCTCCACTTT. As protein: CASGGQGGYSPLHF.

This clone appeared a single time. The chain recombines TRBV29-1 with TRBJ1-1; 7 nucleotides agree with TRBD1. This CDR3 is built from 15 residues. The germline CDR1 and CDR2 sequences are SQVTM and ANQGSEA. V dropped 3 bases and J dropped 0; count of bases not matched to a gene: 7. This CDR3 is CSVEGQLNMNTEAFF. CDR3 bases: TGCAGCGTTGAGGGACAGCTAAACATGAACACTGAAGCTTTCTTT.

The rearrangement joins TRBV27 to TRBJ2-2; D may be TRBD1 (7 bases). Trimming took off 3 bases at V and 1 base at J, with 12 bases between the two ends. Germline CDR1 and CDR2: MNHEY and SMNVEV (reference sequence). This CDR3 spans 16 amino acids. The CDR3 sequence is CASSFRRGQNTGELFF. The CDR3 DNA is TGTGCCAGCAGTTTTAGGAGGGGGCAGAACACCGGGGAGCTGTTTTTT.

The chain carries TRBV7-9 and TRBJ2-1; 7 nucleotides agree with TRBD1. The CDR3 totals 16 residues. V lost 5 bases and J lost 5; bases outside the gene matches: 12. From germline, CDR1 is SEHNR and CDR2 FQNEAQ (reference sequence). This CDR3 is CASSQGQPRYDNEQFF. The CDR3 DNA sequence: TGTGCCAGCAGCCAGGGACAGCCCCGATACGACAATGAGCAGTTCTTC.

This chain uses TRBV27 with TRBJ2-7; D is perhaps TRBD1 or TRBD2 (5 bases each). Germline loops: CDR1 MNHEY, CDR2 SMNVEV (reference sequence). The CDR3 has 17 residues. V was cut by 6 bases and J by 3 bases, with 24 bases left in between. CDR3 region: CASRPDRIGRPSYEQYF. The CDR3, as DNA: TGTGCCAGCAGACCAGACAGAATAGGGAGACCGAGCTACGAGCAGTACTTC.

This clone occurred once. V usage is TRBV5-1 and J usage is TRBJ1-1; a possible D gene is TRBD1 (6 bases). Trimming removed 3 bases from V and 4 bases from J, with 16 bases in between. Germline-derived CDR1 and CDR2 are SGHRS and YFSETQ. This CDR3 spans 15 amino acids. The CDR3 is CASSSIYDRTTEAFF. The CDR3 DNA reads TGCGCCAGCAGCTCCATTTACGACAGGACCACTGAAGCTTTCTTT.

V gene TRBV23-1 combines with J gene TRBJ1-5; D may be TRBD1 (5 bases). TRBV23-1 is reported as an ORF; its role is uncertain. The CDR3 extends over 14 amino acids. V lost 8 bases, J lost 2 bases, and 13 bases lay in between. The CDR3 DNA is TGCGCCAGCTGGGGGGGACCCTGCAATCAGCCCCAGCATTTT. Amino acid sequence: CASWGGPCNQPQHF.

The chain combines TRBV5-1 with TRBJ2-1; D is undetermined. V dropped 4 bases and J dropped 7 bases, with 12 bases sitting between them. The CDR3 spans 13 residues. The germline gives CDR1 SGHRS, CDR2 YFSETQ. The CDR3, as DNA: TGCGCCAGCAGCGAAACCTCGAGGAATGAGCAGTTCTTC. Translation: CASSETSRNEQFF.

The chain carries TRBV7-9 and TRBJ2-1; 11 positions agree with TRBD2. Germline values: CDR1 SEHNR, CDR2 FQNEAQ (reference sequence). CDR3 length: 16 amino acids. V gave up 5 bases and J gave up 7 bases; unmatched junction bases: 10. In nucleotides, the CDR3 is TGTGCCAGCAGCCCCCAGGGGCTAGCGGGGGGAAATGAGCAGTTCTTC. Translating gives CASSPQGLAGGNEQFF.

The chain recombines TRBV5-3 with TRBJ1-3, with D unresolved. TRBV5-3 is sorted into the ORF group, with uncertain function. This CDR3 region has 15 residues. V dropped 1 base and J dropped 2 bases, with 10 bases sitting between them. The DNA of the CDR3 is TGTGCCAGAAGCTTGATCGGTCGCGCTGGAAACACCATATATTTT. The encoded protein is CARSLIGRAGNTIYF.

The gene calls are TRBV7-9 and TRBJ1-4, with TRBD1 as a possible D gene (6 bases). V lost 5 bases to trimming and J lost 5 bases, with 15 bases between them. This CDR3 region has 15 residues. In germline, CDR1 is SEHNR, CDR2 FQNEAQ (reference sequence). CDR3 residues: CASSHLQGHNEKLFF. As DNA, the CDR3 is TGTGCCAGCAGCCACCTCCAGGGACACAATGAAAAACTGTTTTTT.

The chain employs TRBV2 and TRBJ2-2; weak D call: TRBD2 (6 bases). The germline CDR1 and CDR2 sequences are SNHLY and FYNNEI. V was trimmed by 2 bases and J by 6 bases, leaving 7 bases between them. CDR3 length: 13 amino acids. The CDR3 sequence: CASSEIAAGELFF. The CDR3 region has the DNA TGTGCCAGCAGTGAAATAGCGGCCGGGGAGCTGTTTTTT. The variable domain in full, completed from reference TRBV2 and TRBJ2-2, reads EPEVTQTPSHQVTQMGQEVILRCVPISNHLYFYWYRQILGQKVEFLVSFYNNEISEKSEIFDDQFSVERPDGSNFTLKIRSTKLEDSAMYFCASSEIAAGELFFGEGSRLTVL.

The chain uses TRBV5-1 and TRBJ1-1; 10 bases align to TRBD1. Germline V gives CDR1 SGHRS, CDR2 YFSETQ. The trim removed 0 bases at V and 7 bases at J, leaving 12 bases unmatched. The CDR3 consists of 17 residues. The CDR3 protein is CASSLVLIGTGALEAFF. The CDR3 DNA reads TGCGCCAGCAGCTTGGTCTTAATTGGGACAGGGGCCCTTGAAGCTTTCTTT.